This TCR beta chain was identified in a study of T cells in Graves' hyperthyroidism and ophthalmopathy. Regarding the study as a whole: Ophthalmopathy cases were set apart from stable hyperthyroidism by a 13 V-J model. Blood shared most expanded thyroid clonotypes above 0.001.

Amplified TCR beta CDR3 regions derived from RNA transcripts. HTBI primers were used for first-round RT-PCR of the TCR CDR3. TCRdb redid the calling of the multiplex PCR reads with MiXCR, one entry per CDR3 protein. The sample lists 650,000 to 700,000 distinct CDR3 sequences, roughly 17% occurring once. This CDR3 region has 13 residues. Trimming left V 0 bases short and J 6 bases short, with 7 bases between. Germline-derived CDR1 and CDR2 are KGHDR and SFDVKD. The sample holds a few counts of this clonotype. Antigen: not known. The TCR was taken from a man aged 45 to 65 with Graves' hyperthyroidism. The V and J genes are TRBV24-1 and TRBJ1-2; D gene unclear. Input material: blood. This CDR3 reads CATSDLTADGYTF. DNA for the CDR3: TGTGCCACCAGTGATTTGACAGCGGATGGCTACACCTTC.